The present entry profiles one TCR beta chain with its context. Its antigen remains unknown. This entry comes from a study of T cell responses to AZD1222 COVID-19 vaccine. Whole-study findings and limits: Breadth and depth of Spike-specific TCRs rose after two AZD1222 doses. Reportedly, close to half of spike-specific TCRs are directed against unmutated variant regions. Donor demographics were predominantly white British with a female majority; clonal diversity may be underestimated. Repertoire samples came only from after the peak T cell response.

The data were produced by immunoSEQ multiplex PCR, yet TCRdb's version contains in-frame clones alone and is incomplete. The sample lists about 130,000 clones; 85% to 90% were seen once. The material sequenced was peripheral blood, taken on day 0 of AZD1222 vaccination. The sequence came from an adult in good health.

The CDR3 here is CASSQGIGTQPQHF. CDR3 in DNA: TGCGCCAGCAGCCAAGGTATAGGGACTCAGCCCCAGCATTTT. V usage is TRBV4-3 and J usage is TRBJ1-5; TRBD1 might be the D (5 bases). V was trimmed by 1 base and J by 6 bases, leaving 10 bases between them. The CDR3 length is 14 residues. Germline assignment: CDR1 LGHNA and CDR2 YSLEER.